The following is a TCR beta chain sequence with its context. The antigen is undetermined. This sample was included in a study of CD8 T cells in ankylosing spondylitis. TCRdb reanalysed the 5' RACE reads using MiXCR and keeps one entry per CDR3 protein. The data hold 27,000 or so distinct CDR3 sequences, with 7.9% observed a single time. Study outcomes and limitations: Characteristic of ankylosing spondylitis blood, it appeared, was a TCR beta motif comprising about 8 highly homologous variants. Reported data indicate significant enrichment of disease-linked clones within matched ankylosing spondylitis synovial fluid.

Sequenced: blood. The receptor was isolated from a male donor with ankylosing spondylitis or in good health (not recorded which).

The CDR3 region is CASSPSGGSYNEQFF. Here the CDR3 DNA reads TGTGCCAGCAGCCCAAGCGGGGGCTCCTACAATGAGCAGTTCTTC. V gene TRBV7-9 combines with J gene TRBJ2-1; 8 positions match TRBD2. The V gene end was trimmed by 5 bases and the J gene end by 0 bases; junction bases not matched to a gene: 3. The germline V gene encodes CDR1 SEHNR and CDR2 FQNEAQ (reference sequence). CDR3 length equals 15 residues.